The subject of this entry is one T cell receptor beta chain. Antigen: not known. These data come from a study of T cell responses to AZD1222 COVID-19 vaccine. Study-level points and caveats: Among AZD1222 vaccinees, only 6 or 7 were seropositive at baseline.

CDR3 length: 13 residues. Trimming pared 3 bases from V and 1 base from J, leaving 6 bases between. Germline V gene data show CDR1 as WSHSY and CDR2 as SAAADI. The study pooled second doses at about 4 or about 12 weeks. Profiled with immunoSEQ multiplex PCR; TCRdb holds only in-frame clones, not every one. Among over 110,000 clones listed, under 90% were seen once. The TCR comes from an adult who received the AZD1222 COVID-19 vaccine. The rearrangement joins TRBV10-2 to TRBJ2-5, with D unresolved. Sequences were derived from peripheral blood, sampled 28 days after the second AZD1222 dose. Here the CDR3 DNA reads TGCGCCAGCAGTGAAATAGCCCAAGAGACCCAGTACTTC. This translates into CASSEIAQETQYF.